This TCR beta chain was sequenced in a study of T cells after yellow fever vaccination. It was through 5'RACE template switching that TCR cDNA was made, with a universal primer site and UMIs added. Each CDR3 protein gets one entry after TCRdb re-called the 5' RACE reads with MiXCR. Among some 80,000 distinct CDR3 sequences listed, roughly 15% were seen once. The CDR3 sequence is 13 residues long. V dropped 4 bases and J dropped 10; count of bases not matched to a gene: 3. The genes are TRBV12-3 or TRBV12-4 and TRBJ1-6, with 8 bases lining up with TRBD1. This TCR was recovered from a man younger than 35 who received the YFV17D yellow fever vaccine. This specimen was CD8+ T cells not binding an NS4B(214-222) dextramer, sorted from PBMCs, taken approximately 20 days after the first yellow fever vaccination. CDR3 nucleotides: TGTGCCAGCAGTTGGACAGGGAGCTCACCCCTCCACTTT. Amino acid sequence: CASSWTGSSPLHF.